A selection of T cell receptor beta chains follows, all from one sample in a study of T cells in Graves' hyperthyroidism and ophthalmopathy. Via MiXCR, TCRdb re-called the multiplex PCR reads, giving one row per CDR3 protein. In the table there are around 700,000 distinct CDR3 sequences, 35% of which are singletons. The sequenced sample was blood. The receptor set was obtained from a woman in her thirties or forties with Graves' hyperthyroidism. The CDR3 runs from the conserved cysteine through the conserved F or W. Fields, in order: V gene, clone size, J gene, D gene, CDR3 DNA, CDR3 protein. The D gene is left open where the match is weak. Size is omitted from some rows. Given values are once, few, many or a class for expanded clones.

TRBV7-6	NA	TRBJ1-6	TRBD1	TGTGCCAGCAGCCAACGCGGGACAGGGACTTCACCCCTCCACTTT	CASSQRGTGTSPLHF
TRBV6-6	NA	TRBJ1-6	NA	TGTGCCAGCAGTTACTCCGCAGTTGCAGATTCACCCCTCCACTTT	CASSYSAVADSPLHF
TRBV28	NA	TRBJ2-2	TRBD2	TGTGCCGGCAGTCTAGCGGGGCCGACCGGGGAGCTGTTTTTT	CAGSLAGPTGELFF
TRBV7-2	few	TRBJ2-7	NA	TGTGCCAGCAGCCTCCCGTCGGGCGAGCAGTACTTC	CASSLPSGEQYF
TRBV7-9	many	TRBJ2-5	TRBD1	TGTGCCAGCAGCATACGGACAGGGTGGGAGACCCAGTACTTC	CASSIRTGWETQYF
TRBV10-3	NA	TRBJ2-7	NA	TGTGCCATCAGTGAGTTAGAGACCCAGGCCTACGAGCAGTACTTC	CAISELETQAYEQYF
TRBV19	few	TRBJ2-7	NA	TGTGCCTGGAGTGTTTCGTCGGGGTACGAGCAGTACTTC	CAWSVSSGYEQYF
TRBV4-3	few	TRBJ1-5	NA	TGCGCCAGCAGCCAAGATTCTGGGTCTCAGCCCCAGCATTTT	CASSQDSGSQPQHF
TRBV19	NA	TRBJ2-3	TRBD1	TGTGCCAGCAGCTCACAGGGGGGTGCAGCAGATACGCAGTATTTT	CASSSQGGAADTQYF
TRBV30	NA	TRBJ2-7	NA	TGTGCCTTCTCAGGAACTTATATAGAGCAGTACTTC	CAFSGTYIEQYF
TRBV7-2	few	TRBJ2-7	NA	TGTGCCAGCAGTCCCGGGACAAGTCAAACGCAGTACTTC	CASSPGTSQTQYF
TRBV11-1	NA	TRBJ2-2	TRBD2	TGTGCCAGCAGCTTAGCCACTAGCGGGATACCCGGGGAGCTGTTTTTT	CASSLATSGIPGELFF
TRBV12-3/TRBV12-4	NA	TRBJ2-7	NA	TGTGCCAGCAGTTCATCGCCGGGTCTCTACGAGCAGTACTTC	CASSSSPGLYEQYF
TRBV6-5	NA	TRBJ1-3	TRBD1	TGTGCCAGCAGTATTTCAGGGGGTGCTGGAAACACCATATATTTT	CASSISGGAGNTIYF
TRBV7-8	many	TRBJ2-5	TRBD2	TGTGCCGGGAGGGGTAGCTCTCGGGAGACCCAGTACTTC	CAGRGSSRETQYF
TRBV7-9	many	TRBJ1-2	NA	TGTGCCAGCAGCCGGGACGTTTCTGGCTACACCTTC	CASSRDVSGYTF
TRBV5-1	NA	TRBJ1-1	NA	TGCGCCAGCAGCTTTCACTTATGGGAACCGAACACTGAAGCTTTCTTT	CASSFHLWEPNTEAFF
TRBV10-3	NA	TRBJ1-4	NA	TGTGCCATCAGTGACGGGGCGTGGGCGCAGGGTGAAAAACTGTTTTTT	CAISDGAWAQGEKLFF
TRBV11-2	NA	TRBJ1-2	TRBD1	TGTGCCAGCAGCTTAGTCCGGACAGGGGGCAGCTATGGCTACACCTTC	CASSLVRTGGSYGYTF
TRBV19	NA	TRBJ2-6	NA	TGTGCCAGTAGTAGGAAGGGGGGGTCTGGGGCCAACGTCCTGACTTTC	CASSRKGGSGANVLTF
TRBV6-5	NA	TRBJ1-5	TRBD1	TGTGCCAGCTCACCCCTATATGGGCCTACAGGGGGGTACAGCAATCAGCCCCAGCATTTT	CASSPLYGPTGGYSNQPQHF
TRBV5-5	NA	TRBJ1-4	NA	TGTGCCAGCAGCTTGGAGGGCGCTAATGAAAAACTGTTTTTT	CASSLEGANEKLFF
TRBV5-8	NA	TRBJ2-5	NA	TGTGCCAGCAGCTTGGCCGACCGGGCGGAGGAGACCCAGTACTTC	CASSLADRAEETQYF
TRBV7-2	NA	TRBJ2-2	NA	TGTGCCAGCAGCTTGGTACATGCGAACACCGGGGAGCTGTTTTTT	CASSLVHANTGELFF
TRBV6-4	NA	TRBJ2-2	NA	NA	CASSGASGSCFF
TRBV20-1	many	TRBJ1-1	NA	TGCAGTGCTAGGCTATTGGGGGTGGGTAGGAACACTGAAGCTTTCTTT	CSARLLGVGRNTEAFF
TRBV19	NA	TRBJ1-6	NA	TGTGCCAGTAGTATCAGGGGAGATAATTCACCCCTCCACTTT	CASSIRGDNSPLHF
TRBV13	NA	TRBJ1-6	NA	TGTGCCAGCACTTACGCCCGGGAGGATTCACCCCTCCACTTT	CASTYAREDSPLHF
TRBV6-6	NA	TRBJ1-1	TRBD1	TGTGCCAGCAGTTACTCGGGACAGGGGTATCCTGAAGCTTTCTTT	CASSYSGQGYPEAFF
TRBV29-1	once	TRBJ1-2	TRBD1	TGCAGCGCTACACAGGGGGGTACTGGCTACACCTTC	CSATQGGTGYTF
TRBV28	NA	TRBJ2-7	TRBD2	TGTGCCAGCAGTTTATTTCTAGCGGCCTCCTACGAGCAGTACTTC	CASSLFLAASYEQYF
TRBV20-1	many	TRBJ2-7	NA	TGCAGTCTCGACAAGCGATCATCCTACGAGCAGTACTTC	CSLDKRSSYEQYF
TRBV7-2	few	TRBJ2-5	NA	TGTGCCAGCAGCTTCGCGCTCAAAGAGACCCAGTACTTC	CASSFALKETQYF
TRBV9	many	TRBJ1-6	NA	TGTGCCAGCAGCGTAGTTGGGGATTCACCCCTCCACTTT	CASSVVGDSPLHF
TRBV11-2	many	TRBJ1-5	TRBD1	TGTGCCAGCAGCGCAACCGGGACAGAACAGCCCCAGCATTTT	CASSATGTEQPQHF
TRBV7-9	many	TRBJ1-6	NA	TGTGCCAGCAGCCTAACGGGTTCTCATAATTCACCCCTCCACTTT	CASSLTGSHNSPLHF
TRBV7-2	many	TRBJ1-1	NA	TGTGCCAGCAGCCCCCGGACAGCAATGAACACTGAAGCTTTCTTT	CASSPRTAMNTEAFF
TRBV10-2	NA	TRBJ2-7	NA	TGCGCCAGCAGGGCCAGGGCCAACTCCTACGAGCAGTACTTC	CASRARANSYEQYF
TRBV20-1	NA	TRBJ1-5	TRBD1	TGCAGTGCTAAGATTCCGGGACAGGGTCGAAGTCAGCCCCAGCATTTT	CSAKIPGQGRSQPQHF
TRBV20-1	NA	TRBJ2-5	NA	TGCAGTGCTAGAGATCAGCAGGGGAAAGAGACCCAGTACTTC	CSARDQQGKETQYF
TRBV6-5	NA	TRBJ2-5	NA	TGTGCCATCAGTTACAGGGTTAACTATGAAGAGACCCAGTACTTC	CAISYRVNYEETQYF
TRBV4-3	many	TRBJ1-6	TRBD1	TGCGCCAGCAGCCAAGATCAAGGGACAGGGGACTCACCCCTCCACTTT	CASSQDQGTGDSPLHF
TRBV7-4	many	TRBJ1-3	TRBD1	TGTGCCAGCAGCCTCACAGGGGTCTCTGGAAACACCATATATTTT	CASSLTGVSGNTIYF
TRBV12-3/TRBV12-4	many	TRBJ1-2	NA	TGTGCCAGCAGTCCAGCCACTGTTAACTATGGCTACACCTTC	CASSPATVNYGYTF
TRBV9	many	TRBJ1-1	NA	TGTGCCAGCAGCGAACGGGCGAACACTGAAGCTTTCTTT	CASSERANTEAFF
TRBV5-1	NA	TRBJ1-1	TRBD1	TGCGCCAGCAGCCAACAGGGGAACAGTGAAGCTTTCTTT	CASSQQGNSEAFF
TRBV11-2	many	TRBJ1-2	TRBD1	TGTGCCAGCAGCTACAGAAGGACAGGGGATGGCTACACCTTC	CASSYRRTGDGYTF
TRBV9	many	TRBJ1-2	NA	TGTGCCAGCAGCGTAGGAGGAAGTAACAACTATGGCTACACCTTC	CASSVGGSNNYGYTF
TRBV29-1	many	TRBJ1-3	TRBD1	TGCAGCGTTAAACAGGGGGGTACCTCTGGAAACACCATATATTTT	CSVKQGGTSGNTIYF
TRBV5-4	NA	TRBJ1-1	TRBD1	TGTGCCAGCAGCTTACAGGGGGCAGGGAGCACTGAAGCTTTCTTT	CASSLQGAGSTEAFF
TRBV28	NA	TRBJ1-6	NA	TGTGCCACCCGACAGGCCGGTGTGAATTCACCCCTCCACTTT	CATRQAGVNSPLHF